This passage covers 21 T cell receptor beta chains from one sample sequenced in a study of T cells in Graves' hyperthyroidism and ophthalmopathy. RNA transcripts yielded amplified TCR beta CDR3 regions. The HTBI primer set drove a first-round RT-PCR of the TCR CDR3. TCRdb fed the multiplex PCR reads into MiXCR, producing one record per CDR3 protein. The sample holds 550,000 to 700,000 distinct CDR3 sequences; around 15% are singletons and the top ten take approximately 4.3%. Sequencing was performed on blood. These receptors were taken from a woman aged 35 to 49 with Graves' ophthalmopathy.

This clonotype was seen repeatedly, ten times or more. The rearrangement joins TRBV7-8 to TRBJ2-7; D is possibly TRBD2 (6 bases). The CDR3 is made up of 14 amino acids. V was trimmed by 6 bases and J by 2 bases, leaving 14 bases between them. Per germline, CDR1 SGHVS and CDR2 FQNEAQ. The CDR3 is CASSLFSGTYEQYF. CDR3 bases: TGTGCCAGCAGTTTATTTAGCGGCACCTACGAGCAGTACTTC.

This clonotype has a count of ten or more. The rearrangement uses TRBV10-3 and TRBJ2-7, with D perhaps assigned TRBD1 or TRBD2 (5 bases each). V lost 5 bases to trimming and J lost 0 bases, with 11 bases between them. This CDR3 has 14 amino acids. Germline V gene sequence: CDR1 ENHRY, CDR2 SYGVKD. For the CDR3, the DNA is TGTGCCATCAGTCCGGGACGCAACTCCTACGAGCAGTACTTC. Encoded protein: CAISPGRNSYEQYF.

This clonotype showed up many times. With a much larger clone just one base away, this may be a read error. This rearrangement joins TRBV28 to TRBJ1-1, with 11 bases lining up with TRBD1. The CDR3 length is 14 residues. V dropped 7 bases and J dropped 10; count of bases not matched to a gene: 11. The germline gives CDR1 MDHEN, CDR2 SYDVKM. The chain's CDR3 is CASTSGTGGLGAFF. CDR3 coding DNA: TGTGCCAGCACCTCAGGGACAGGGGGGCTAGGAGCTTTCTTT.

In its sample, this clonotype was seen many times. The chain employs TRBV13 and TRBJ2-7, with a possible D match to TRBD2 (5 bases). CDR1 PRHDT and CDR2 FYEKMQ come from the germline V gene (reference sequence). V lost 5 bases to trimming and J lost 6 bases, with 11 bases between them. This CDR3 region has 12 residues. The DNA of the CDR3 is TGTGCCAGCAGCCCGGCCAGCGGCGAGCAGTACTTC. Translated: CASSPASGEQYF.

This clonotype was found many times. The V call is TRBV18, the J call TRBJ1-1; D not resolved. There are 16 residues in the CDR3. Deletions cut 4 bases from V and 0 bases from J, with 15 bases between. Germline loops: CDR1 KGHSH, CDR2 LQKENI. The CDR3 protein is CASSQNALGLNTEAFF. CDR3 DNA: TGTGCCAGCTCACAGAACGCCTTGGGGTTGAACACTGAAGCTTTCTTT.

At least ten counts were recorded for this clonotype. The gene calls are TRBV11-2 and TRBJ2-5, with D possibly matching TRBD1 (5 bases). V lost 2 bases and J 0 bases, leaving 19 bases between the germline ends. CDR3 size: 18 residues. The germline gives CDR1 SGHAT, CDR2 FQNNGV. Here the CDR3 DNA reads TGTGCCAGCAGCTTAAAGGGGCCGTCTGGATCCCACCAAGAGACCCAGTACTTC. Its protein product is CASSLKGPSGSHQETQYF.

This clonotype was picked up many times. This chain uses TRBV2 with TRBJ2-4; TRBD2 aligns across 12 bases. CDR3 length: 17 amino acids. J lost 8 bases, V lost 4 bases, and 12 bases had no gene match. From germline, CDR1 is SNHLY and CDR2 FYNNEI. CDR3 sequence (DNA): TGTGCCAGCAGTGGGGGGGCTAGCGGGAGGGTCTGGGACATTCAGTACTTC. Translated: CASSGGASGRVWDIQYF. Full variable domain (missing parts from reference TRBV2 and TRBJ2-4): EPEVTQTPSHQVTQMGQEVILRCVPISNHLYFYWYRQILGQKVEFLVSFYNNEISEKSEIFDDQFSVERPDGSNFTLKIRSTKLEDSAMYFCASSGGASGRVWDIQYFGAGTRLSVL.

At least ten counts were recorded for this clonotype. V gene TRBV20-1 combines with J gene TRBJ2-7; TRBD1 or TRBD2 may be the D gene (5 bases each). The germline V and J ends were trimmed by 5 bases and 4 bases, with 18 bases remaining between them. This CDR3 has 14 residues. The germline CDR1 and CDR2 sequences are DFQATT and SNEGSKA (reference sequence). This CDR3 reads CSAVNRDVKYEQYF. The DNA for the CDR3 is TGCAGTGCTGTAAATCGGGACGTAAAGTACGAGCAGTACTTC.

The V gene is TRBV27, the J gene TRBJ2-5; D unresolved. Germline CDR1 is MNHEY and CDR2 is SMNVEV (reference sequence). The CDR3 runs to 14 residues. V shed 0 bases and J shed 5 bases, with 10 bases lying between them. CDR3 nucleotides: TGTGCCAGCAGTTTATCAGGGATTCATGAGACCCAGTACTTC. This sequence encodes CASSLSGIHETQYF.

This clonotype was detected ten times or more. The chain combines TRBV28 with TRBJ1-2, with 9 bases aligning to TRBD1. J gave up 8 bases and V 10 bases, and 14 bases lay outside the gene matches. This CDR3 has 14 residues. Germline CDR1 is MDHEN and CDR2 is SYDVKM. The CDR3 is CAILPGTGTEGYTF. CDR3 in DNA: TGTGCCATCCTCCCGGGGACAGGGACGGAAGGCTACACCTTC.

This clonotype was observed once. This chain connects TRBV6-2 or TRBV6-3 to TRBJ1-5; the D gene is possibly TRBD1 (6 bases). Germline loops: CDR1 MNHEY, CDR2 SVGEGT. This CDR3 spans 15 amino acids. Deletions cut 7 bases from V and 7 bases from J, with 20 bases between. The CDR3 is CASTRQKGGGQPQHF. The CDR3 DNA reads TGTGCCAGCACCCGACAGAAGGGGGGTGGCCAGCCCCAGCATTTT.

This rearrangement joins TRBV7-8 to TRBJ2-7, with D possibly TRBD2 on 7 matching bases. The V gene lost 3 bases and the J gene lost 4 bases, with 22 bases spanning the gap. CDR1 is SGHVS, CDR2 FQNEAQ, per germline. This CDR3 is built from 17 residues. The CDR3 spells CASSFDRIGGLRYEQYF. The CDR3 DNA is TGTGCCAGCAGCTTTGATCGTATCGGGGGGCTTCGTTACGAGCAGTACTTC.

The chain links TRBV7-8 to TRBJ1-5; perhaps TRBD1 as D (6 bases). Germline V gene lookup returns CDR1 SGHVS and CDR2 FQNEAQ. This CDR3 has 16 residues. The V end lost 2 bases, the J end lost 3 bases, and 14 bases lay between the germline ends. The CDR3 loop is CASSLRPAGANQPQHF. The CDR3 DNA sequence: TGTGCCAGCAGCTTACGTCCGGCAGGGGCCAATCAGCCCCAGCATTTT.

The table lists this clonotype with many counts. V gene TRBV28 combines with J gene TRBJ2-6, with 7 bases identical to TRBD1. The CDR3 totals 15 residues. The V gene's germline CDR1 is MDHEN and CDR2 SYDVKM. V shed 6 bases and J 2 bases; nucleotides not matched to a gene: 4. CDR3 amino acids: CASSRGGAGANVLTF. Written as DNA, the CDR3 is TGTGCCAGCAGCAGAGGGGGCGCTGGGGCCAACGTCCTGACTTTC. Complete variable domain (other parts from reference TRBV28 and TRBJ2-6): DVKVTQSSRYLVKRTGEKVFLECVQDMDHENMFWYRQDPGLGLRLIYFSYDVKMKEKGDIPEGYSVSREKKERFSLILESASTNQTSMYLCASSRGGAGANVLTFGAGSRLTVL.

This clonotype came up a few times. The chain recombines TRBV14 with TRBJ2-5; TRBD2 matches at 9 bases. Trimming at V came to 2 bases and at J to 5 bases, leaving 3 bases not matched to a gene. This CDR3 has 14 amino acids. The germline V gene encodes CDR1 SGHDN and CDR2 FVKESK. The CDR3 DNA follows: TGTGCCAGCAGCCAACTAACTAGCGGGGAGACCCAGTACTTC. It codes for CASSQLTSGETQYF.

CDR3: CASNEDSTTEAFF. CDR3 DNA sequence: TGTGCCAGTAACGAGGACAGTACGACTGAAGCTTTCTTT. J is TRBJ1-1 and V is TRBV19; tentative D call: TRBD1 (6 bases). The CDR3 loop spans 13 amino acids. Germline CDR1 reads LNHDA; CDR2 reads SQIVND (reference sequence). Deletions cut 7 bases from V and 5 bases from J, with 14 bases between.

This clonotype came up many times. V and J are TRBV7-3 and TRBJ2-2, with 9 bases lining up with TRBD1. CDR3 length equals 16 residues. V shed 3 bases and J 6 bases; nucleotides not matched to a gene: 8. Looked up from germline, CDR1 is SGHTA and CDR2 is FQGTGA. The CDR3 nucleotides read TGTGCCAGCAGCTTGAACGACAGGGGGAGGGCCGGGGAGCTGTTTTTT. Translation gives CASSLNDRGRAGELFF.

This clonotype was seen repeatedly, ten times or more. This chain connects TRBV5-1 to TRBJ2-7; D is perhaps TRBD1 (6 bases). The CDR3 is made up of 14 amino acids. Trimming stripped 0 bases from V and 5 bases from J, with 12 bases between. Germline lookup yields CDR1 SGHRS and CDR2 YFSETQ. The CDR3 DNA reads TGCGCCAGCAGCTTGGGACAGGCGTCTCACGAGCAGTACTTC. This encodes CASSLGQASHEQYF.

The table lists this clonotype with many counts. CDR3 protein: CATSRDYSGPKNQPQHF. The CDR3 nucleotides are TGTGCCACCAGCAGAGATTATTCGGGACCGAAGAATCAGCCCCAGCATTTT. The V gene is TRBV15, the J gene TRBJ1-5; D perhaps matches TRBD1 (5 bases). The CDR3 covers 17 residues. The germline V gene encodes CDR1 LNHNV and CDR2 YYDKDF (reference sequence). V was trimmed by 0 bases and J by 4 bases, leaving 16 bases between them.

This clonotype was seen ten or more times. The chain recombines TRBV12-3 or TRBV12-4 with TRBJ2-7; 10 bases are shared with TRBD1. The CDR3 covers 13 residues. The junction had 2 bases not matched to a gene; V was cut back by 3 bases and J by 6 bases. CDR3 sequence reads: CASSFGTGAEQYF. CDR3 DNA sequence: TGTGCCAGCAGTTTTGGGACAGGGGCCGAGCAGTACTTC.

This clonotype was counted at least ten times. V usage is TRBV7-3 and J usage is TRBJ2-5, with 13 bases identical to TRBD2. Looked up from germline, CDR1 is SGHTA and CDR2 is FQGTGA. CDR3 length: 15 residues. Germline trimming cut 6 bases from V and 5 bases from J; bases unmatched to any gene: 6. The CDR3 coding sequence is TGTGCCAGCAGTACTGGGACTAGCGGGATGGAGACCCAGTACTTC. Protein sequence: CASSTGTSGMETQYF.